The 14 T cell receptor beta chains reported below all come from one sample, sequenced in a study of T cells after posttransplantation cyclophosphamide. Data came from immunoSEQ multiplex PCR; TCRdb stores just in-frame clones and leaves some out. The sample shows over 2,500 clones, none of them appearing just once. Busulfan-fludarabine conditioning, marrow transplant, and cyclophosphamide on days +3 and +4 were administered. Sequenced material: PBMCs, taken after allogeneic stem cell transplant with posttransplant cyclophosphamide. Every receptor here comes from a female patient aged 45 to 65 who received an allogeneic stem cell transplant from a related donor, was CMV-positive, and had no GVHD. A share of the T cells may be of graft donor origin.

This clone appeared many times. V is TRBV6-1 and J is TRBJ1-5; possible D gene TRBD1, 5 bases. From germline, CDR1 is MNHNS and CDR2 SASEGT. V shed 6 bases and J shed 0 bases, with 12 bases lying between them. The CDR3 extends over 15 amino acids. The CDR3 nucleotides are TGTGCCAGCAGCGAACAGGTTTATAGCAATCAGCCCCAGCATTTT. This codes for CASSEQVYSNQPQHF.

This clone is categorized as medium-sized. V and J are TRBV10-1 and TRBJ2-3; the match to TRBD1 covers 7 bases. This CDR3 has 16 residues. Germline values: CDR1 WNHNN, CDR2 SYGVQD (reference sequence). Trimming cost V 0 bases and J 3 bases; bases outside gene matches: 6. The CDR3 sequence: CASSESPGTETDTQYF. DNA of the CDR3: TGCGCCAGCAGTGAGTCGCCGGGGACAGAAACAGATACGCAGTATTTT.

This clone was recorded many times. The chain carries TRBV27 and TRBJ2-7, with a possible D match to TRBD1 (6 bases). The CDR3 totals 12 residues. Deletions cut 6 bases from V and 2 bases from J, with 8 bases between. Germline loops: CDR1 MNHEY, CDR2 SMNVEV (reference sequence). CDR3 residues: CASRQGPYEQYF. The CDR3 bases are TGTGCCAGCAGACAGGGACCCTACGAGCAGTACTTC.

By sample fraction, this clone is medium-sized. The gene calls are TRBV5-4 and TRBJ2-1; 7 positions agree with TRBD1. The V segment lost 1 base and the J segment 0 bases; nucleotides outside the gene matches: 10. The germline gives CDR1 SGHNT, CDR2 YYREEE (reference sequence). The CDR3 is 18 amino acids. The CDR3 here is CASSLTGQAMSSYNEQFF. The DNA of the CDR3 is TGTGCCAGCAGCTTGACAGGACAGGCCATGAGCTCCTACAATGAGCAGTTCTTC.

This clone was recorded at least ten times. The chain links TRBV15 to TRBJ1-1; D remains ambiguous. Germline CDR1 reads LNHNV; CDR2 reads YYDKDF (reference sequence). Trimming shortened V by 0 bases and J by 4 bases, and 6 bases separated the two germline ends. The CDR3 runs to 13 residues. DNA for the CDR3: TGTGCCACCAGCAGAGAAAAGGGCACTGAAGCTTTCTTT. Its translation: CATSREKGTEAFF.

This clone appeared many times. The rearrangement uses TRBV7-6 and TRBJ2-3; TRBD2 might be the D (5 bases). Germline CDR1 is SGHVS and CDR2 is FNYEAQ. This CDR3 is 14 amino acids long. V dropped 5 bases and J dropped 1 base, with 10 bases sitting between them. The CDR3 bases are TGTGCCAGCAGCACAAGGACTGGCACAGATACGCAGTATTTT. It translates to CASSTRTGTDTQYF.

This clone has ten or more counts. The chain employs TRBV12-3 or TRBV12-4 and TRBJ1-2; perhaps TRBD1 as D (5 bases). Trimming stripped 7 bases from V and 8 bases from J, with 14 bases between. The CDR3 length is 12 residues. This CDR3 reads CASTQSGAGYTF. In nucleotides, the CDR3 is TGTGCCAGCACCCAAAGCGGGGCCGGCTACACCTTC.

This clone is medium-sized (0.01 to 0.1%) in the sample. The chain is built from TRBV19 and TRBJ1-3; 7 positions match TRBD1. The V gene's germline CDR1 is LNHDA and CDR2 SQIVND (reference sequence). Trimming at V came to 3 bases and at J to 0 bases, leaving 5 bases not matched to a gene. The CDR3 covers 16 residues. CDR3: CASSIGTVASGNTIYF. For the CDR3, the DNA is TGTGCCAGTAGTATCGGGACAGTCGCCTCTGGAAACACCATATATTTT.

The sample holds many counts of this clone. The gene calls are TRBV27 and TRBJ2-3, with 8 positions matching TRBD2. The germline V gene has CDR1 MNHEY and CDR2 SMNVEV (reference sequence). CDR3 size: 14 residues. V gave up 3 bases and J gave up 3 bases; unmatched junction bases: 2. This CDR3 is CASSFGGGTDTQYF. CDR3 DNA sequence: TGTGCCAGCAGTTTCGGGGGGGGTACAGATACGCAGTATTTT.

In its sample, this clone is medium-sized. The V and J genes are TRBV13 and TRBJ2-7; the match to TRBD2 covers 9 bases. CDR3 size: 14 residues. Unmatched junction bases numbered 10, after V lost 8 bases and J lost 5 bases. Germline V CDR1 and CDR2: PRHDT, FYEKMQ (reference sequence). The DNA of the CDR3 is TGTGCCAGCCTCCGGGCGGGAGGGCGGAACGAGCAGTACTTC. Translated: CASLRAGGRNEQYF.

This clone came up many times. The chain carries TRBV2 and TRBJ2-5, with a weak D call TRBD2 (5 bases). The CDR3 has 13 amino acids. The germline gives CDR1 SNHLY, CDR2 FYNNEI. The V gene lost 2 bases and the J gene lost 5 bases, with 9 bases spanning the gap. DNA of the CDR3: TGTGCCAGCAGTGAAACGGCTAGCGAGACCCAGTACTTC. It translates to CASSETASETQYF.

This clone has ten or more counts. The chain carries TRBV6-6 and TRBJ2-7, with D maybe TRBD1 (6 bases). The CDR3 sequence is 13 residues long. CDR1 and CDR2 (germline): MNHNY, SVGAGI (reference sequence). V was trimmed by 8 bases and J by 0 bases, leaving 11 bases between them. The CDR3 nucleotides read TGTGCCAGCGGCCGGGACACCTCCTACGAGCAGTACTTC. Translated: CASGRDTSYEQYF.

In this sample, this clone turned up many times. This chain joins TRBV19 and TRBJ2-5; 7 bases line up with TRBD1. The trim removed 5 bases at V and 1 base at J, leaving 10 bases unmatched. CDR3 length equals 16 residues. Germline CDR1 reads LNHDA; CDR2 reads SQIVND (reference sequence). The CDR3 sequence: CASSPRDSITQETQYF. The CDR3 DNA follows: TGTGCCAGTAGTCCCCGGGACAGCATCACCCAAGAGACCCAGTACTTC.

In its sample, this clone was seen many times. The chain employs TRBV30 and TRBJ2-1; D is perhaps TRBD1 (5 bases). Trimming cost V 2 bases and J 6 bases, with 11 bases left between them. This CDR3 spans 13 amino acids. Germline V lookup: CDR1 GTSNPN, CDR2 SVGIG (reference sequence). The CDR3 DNA reads TGTGCCTGGAGTTTGCGACAGTTCAATGAGCAGTTCTTC. Encoded protein: CAWSLRQFNEQFF. Variable domain in full (rest from reference TRBV30 and TRBJ2-1): SQTIHQWPATLVQPVGSPLSLECTVEGTSNPNLYWYRQAAGRGLQLLFYSVGIGQISSEVPQNLSASRPQDRQFILSSKKLLLSDSGFYLCAWSLRQFNEQFFGPGTRLTVL.